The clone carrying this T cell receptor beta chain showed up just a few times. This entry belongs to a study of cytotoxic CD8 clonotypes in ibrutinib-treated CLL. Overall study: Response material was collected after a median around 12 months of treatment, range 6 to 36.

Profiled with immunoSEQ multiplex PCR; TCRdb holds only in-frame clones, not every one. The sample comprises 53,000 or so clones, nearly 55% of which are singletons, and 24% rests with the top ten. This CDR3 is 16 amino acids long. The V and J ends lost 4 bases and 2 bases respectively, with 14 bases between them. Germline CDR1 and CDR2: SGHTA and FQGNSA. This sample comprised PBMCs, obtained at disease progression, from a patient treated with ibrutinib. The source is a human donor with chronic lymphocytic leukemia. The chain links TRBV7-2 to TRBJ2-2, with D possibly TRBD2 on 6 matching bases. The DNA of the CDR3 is TGTGCCAGCAGCTCCGGGACTCCTGTTAACACCGGGGAGCTGTTTTTT. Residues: CASSSGTPVNTGELFF.